Shown below are 9 T cell receptor beta chains from a single sample sequenced in a study of control samples from healthy donors and cancer patients. The data were produced by immunoSEQ multiplex PCR, yet TCRdb's version contains in-frame clones alone and is incomplete. The profile shows roughly 370,000 clones, 75% to 95% of them singletons. The sample taken for sequencing was PBMCs. Receptors were obtained from a middle-aged man with head and neck cancer.

As regards this clone: Other nucleotide sequences from this sample produce the same CDR3. The CDR3 DNA reads as TGTGCCAGCTCACCCCAGGGGGACACTGAAGCTTTCTTT. This translates into CASSPQGDTEAFF. The chain recombines TRBV18 with TRBJ1-1; 7 bases are shared with TRBD1. Trimming cost V 3 bases and J 3 bases; bases outside gene matches: 1. The CDR3 is 13 residues long. Germline CDR1 reads KGHSH; CDR2 reads LQKENI.

V gene TRBV10-1 combines with J gene TRBJ2-7; D tentatively fits TRBD1 or TRBD2 (5 bases each). The germline gives CDR1 WNHNN, CDR2 SYGVQD (reference sequence). V was pared by 0 bases and J by 5 bases, with 11 bases between. The CDR3 is 14 amino acids. The CDR3 region is CASSESEGYNEQYF. The CDR3 DNA is TGCGCCAGCAGTGAGTCCGAGGGGTACAACGAGCAGTACTTC.

The chain couples TRBV4-2 to TRBJ1-2; D gene ambiguous. The V end was cut by 0 bases, the J end by 5 bases, with 10 bases between. Looked up from germline, CDR1 is LGHNA and CDR2 is YNFKEQ. CDR3 length equals 14 residues. The CDR3 loop is CASSQESHIYGYTF. In DNA, the CDR3 is TGTGCCAGCAGCCAAGAGTCACATATTTATGGCTACACCTTC.

The chain is built from TRBV18 and TRBJ1-5; TRBD1 agrees at 9 bases. V was clipped by 4 bases and J by 3 bases; unmatched bases: 4. The CDR3 totals 15 residues. Germline CDR1 KGHSH, CDR2 LQKENI. The CDR3 region is CASSRTGDINQPQHF. Written as DNA, the CDR3 is TGTGCCAGCTCACGGACAGGGGACATCAATCAGCCCCAGCATTTT. Drawing the rest from reference TRBV18 and TRBJ1-5, the complete variable domain is NAGVMQNPRHLVRRRGQEARLRCSPMKGHSHVYWYRQLPEEGLKFMVYLQKENIIDESGMPKERFSAEFPKEGPSILRIQQVVRGDSAAYFCASSRTGDINQPQHFGDGTRLSIL.

The chain uses TRBV19 and TRBJ1-2; D perhaps matches TRBD1 (6 bases). There are 15 residues in the CDR3. CDR1 is LNHDA and CDR2 is SQIVND in the germline V gene (reference sequence). V lost 6 bases, J lost 3 bases, and 17 bases lay in between. The CDR3 loop is CASSPRGAGHYGYTF. In DNA, the CDR3 is TGTGCCAGTAGCCCCCGGGGGGCAGGACACTATGGCTACACCTTC.

This rearrangement joins TRBV5-1 to TRBJ2-1; 9 bases are a match to TRBD2. V lost 0 bases, J lost 5 bases, and 6 bases stayed unmatched. CDR1 is SGHRS and CDR2 is YFSETQ in the germline V gene. There are 16 residues in the CDR3. The CDR3 spells CASSLVVAGVNNEQFF. The CDR3 bases are TGCGCCAGCAGCTTGGTAGTAGCGGGAGTTAACAATGAGCAGTTCTTC.

This clone was seen a few times. J is TRBJ2-7 and V is TRBV13, with 7 bases aligning to TRBD2. The ends lost 5 bases at V and 6 bases at J; junction bases unmatched: 7. The germline CDR1 and CDR2 sequences are PRHDT and FYEKMQ (reference sequence). CDR3 length: 13 residues. CDR3 in amino acids: CASSPGGGGEQYF. CDR3 nucleotide sequence: TGTGCCAGCAGCCCGGGGGGAGGAGGCGAGCAGTACTTC. The full variable domain, completed using reference TRBV13 and TRBJ2-7, is AAGVIQSPRHLIKEKRETATLKCYPIPRHDTVYWYQQGPGQDPQFLISFYEKMQSDKGSIPDRFSAQQFSDYHSELNMSSLELGDSALYFCASSPGGGGEQYFGPGTRLTVT.

The chain recombines TRBV19 with TRBJ1-3; D gene ambiguous. The length of the CDR3 is 14 residues. Trimming removed 1 base from V and 3 bases from J, with 7 bases in between. Germline CDR1 and CDR2: LNHDA and SQIVND (reference sequence). In DNA, the CDR3 is TGTGCCAGTAGTATAGGAGGGAGTGGAAACACCATATATTTT. Its protein product is CASSIGGSGNTIYF.

The chain is built from TRBV27 and TRBJ2-7, with 7 bases that match TRBD2. The CDR3 length is 18 residues. Germline assignment: CDR1 MNHEY and CDR2 SMNVEV (reference sequence). V was pared by 3 bases and J by 5 bases, with 19 bases of the junction left unmatched. The CDR3 spells CASSFLALLRPREDEQYF. The CDR3 nucleotides are TGTGCCAGCAGTTTCCTCGCCCTCCTCCGGCCCCGGGAGGACGAGCAGTACTTC.